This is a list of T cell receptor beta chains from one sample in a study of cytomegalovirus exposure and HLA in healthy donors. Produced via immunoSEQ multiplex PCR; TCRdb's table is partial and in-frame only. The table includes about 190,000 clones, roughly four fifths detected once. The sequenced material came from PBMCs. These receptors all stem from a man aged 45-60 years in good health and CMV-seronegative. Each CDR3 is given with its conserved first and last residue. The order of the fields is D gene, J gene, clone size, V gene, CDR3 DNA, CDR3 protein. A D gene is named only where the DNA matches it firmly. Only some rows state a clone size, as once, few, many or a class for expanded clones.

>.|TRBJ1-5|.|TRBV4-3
TGCGCCAGCAGCCAAGATTTAACGGTGAATCAGCCCCAGCATTTT
CASSQDLTVNQPQHF
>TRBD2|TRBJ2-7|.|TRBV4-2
TGTGCCAGCAGCCAAGATTACGCGGGAGGGCCGCGGGAGCAGTACTTC
CASSQDYAGGPREQYF
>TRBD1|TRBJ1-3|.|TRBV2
TGTGCCAGCAGGCAACAGGGGGCCGAAGGAAACACCATATATTTT
CASRQQGAEGNTIYF
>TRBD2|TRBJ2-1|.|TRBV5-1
TGCGCCAGCAGCGTTAGCGGGAAATCGCATGAGCAGTTCTTC
CASSVSGKSHEQFF
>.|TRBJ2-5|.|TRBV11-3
TGTGCCAGCAGCGCACGGGGGGCGGAGACCCAGTACTTC
CASSARGAETQYF
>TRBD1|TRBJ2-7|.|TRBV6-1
TGTGCCAGCAGTGAGGGGCAGGGGGCGACCTACGAGCAGTACTTC
CASSEGQGATYEQYF
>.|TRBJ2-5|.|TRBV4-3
TGCGCCAGCAGCCGCGGGACGGACCAAGAGACCCAGTACTTC
CASSRGTDQETQYF
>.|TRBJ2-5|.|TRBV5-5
TGTGCCAGCACGGGACTGCAAGAGACCCAGTACTTC
CASTGLQETQYF
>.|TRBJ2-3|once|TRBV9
TGTGCCAGCAGCCCCCTCTCCAGGGGCACAGATACGCAGTATTTT
CASSPLSRGTDTQYF
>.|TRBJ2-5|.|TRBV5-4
TGTGCCAGCAGCAAAAAAATGGGGGGAGAGGAGACCCAGTACTTC
CASSKKMGGEETQYF
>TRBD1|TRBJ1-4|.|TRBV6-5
TGTGCCAGCAGTTCCGGACAGGCCTGGGGAAAACTGTTTTTT
CASSSGQAWGKLFF
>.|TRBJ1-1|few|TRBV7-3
TGTGCCAGCAGCTTAACCCCGGTGGGGCAGGGGAACACTGAAGCTTTCTTT
CASSLTPVGQGNTEAFF
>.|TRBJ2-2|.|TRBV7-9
TGTGCCAGCATTAGCCCGGGAGCGAGTTTCACCGGGGAGCTGTTTTTT
CASISPGASFTGELFF
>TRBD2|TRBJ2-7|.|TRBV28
TGTGCCAGCAGTTTGCCATCTAGCGGGAGGGCCAGGTACGAGCAGTACTTC
CASSLPSSGRARYEQYF
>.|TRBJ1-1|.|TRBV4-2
TGTGCCAGCAGCCAAAAAAGAAGGGGCCCGAACACTGAAGCTTTCTTT
CASSQKRRGPNTEAFF
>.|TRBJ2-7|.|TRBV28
TGTGCCACTGAGGGAAATAATCGCGAGCAGTACTTC
CATEGNNREQYF
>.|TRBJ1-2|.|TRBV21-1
TGTGCCAGCAGCAAAGGGGCGAATGGCTACACCTTC
CASSKGANGYTF
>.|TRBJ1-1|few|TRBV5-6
TGTGCCAGCACCAGCGGCGGCCAAGCTTTCTTT
CASTSGGQAFF
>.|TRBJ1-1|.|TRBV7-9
TGTGCCAGCAGCTTAGTCGGGCAGGGTGCCCAAGCTTTCTTT
CASSLVGQGAQAFF
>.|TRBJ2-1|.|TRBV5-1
TGCGCCAGCAGCTTGGATGCCGTAGGGGTCAATGAGCAGTTCTTC
CASSLDAVGVNEQFF
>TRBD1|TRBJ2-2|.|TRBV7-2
TGTGCCAGCAGCACCCAGACGACAGGGGGCACCGGGGAGCTGTTTTTT
CASSTQTTGGTGELFF
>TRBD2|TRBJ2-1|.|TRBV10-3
TGTGCCATCACCAGACTAGCGGGGGCCTACAATGAGCAGTTCTTC
CAITRLAGAYNEQFF